Shown below are 13 T cell receptor beta chains from a single sample sequenced in a study of blood T cell repertoires in COVID-19. Method: immunoSEQ multiplex PCR; TCRdb's copy keeps in-frame clones and lacks some. This sample has 97,000 or so clones; approximately 90% occur once, and the top ten carry around 2%. Material for sequencing was peripheral blood. Receptors originate from a man in his forties or fifties with active COVID-19.

This chain uses TRBV24-1 with TRBJ1-2; D is uncertain. V was cut by 2 bases and J by 8 bases, with 11 bases left in between. Germline V gene lookup returns CDR1 KGHDR and CDR2 SFDVKD. CDR3 length equals 13 residues. Written as DNA, the CDR3 is TGTGCCACCAGTGATTCCGGGAGTGAGGGCTACACCTTC. Protein product: CATSDSGSEGYTF.

In regard to this clone: The same CDR3 also results from other DNA sequences found in this sample. The V gene is TRBV19, the J gene TRBJ1-2; D gene unclear. CDR1 is LNHDA, CDR2 SQIVND, per germline (reference sequence). This CDR3 is 13 amino acids long. Trimming removed 3 bases from V and 8 bases from J, with 13 bases in between. The CDR3 loop reads CASSIGGGVGYTF. The CDR3, as DNA: TGTGCCAGTAGTATTGGAGGTGGGGTCGGCTACACCTTC.

The rearrangement uses TRBV29-1 and TRBJ1-2; TRBD1 aligns across 7 bases. The germline CDR1 and CDR2 sequences are SQVTM and ANQGSEA. J lost 0 bases, V lost 3 bases, and 7 bases had no gene match. The CDR3 totals 15 residues. The CDR3 is CSVDGDRPSNYGYTF. CDR3 in DNA: TGCAGCGTTGATGGGGACAGACCATCTAACTATGGCTACACCTTC.

This chain joins TRBV6-5 and TRBJ2-1; 9 bases line up with TRBD2. Germline V lookup: CDR1 MNHEY, CDR2 SVGAGI. V trimming: 4 bases; J trimming: 6 bases; junction bases outside the gene matches: 4. This CDR3 contains 14 residues. CDR3 in amino acids: CASSLTSGGNEQFF. The CDR3 coding sequence is TGTGCCAGCAGTTTGACTAGCGGCGGCAATGAGCAGTTCTTC.

The gene calls are TRBV7-2 and TRBJ2-4; D is uncertain. The germline V gene has CDR1 SGHTA and CDR2 FQGNSA. The CDR3 has 13 amino acids. Trimming removed 8 bases at V and 0 bases at J, with 8 bases between. The CDR3 nucleotides are TGTGCCAGCTTGGGCCTAGCCAAAAACATTCAGTACTTC. Residues: CASLGLAKNIQYF.

The gene calls are TRBV6-5 and TRBJ1-6; the D gene is possibly TRBD1 (5 bases). V gave up 2 bases and J gave up 7 bases, with 15 bases separating them. This CDR3 is built from 16 residues. CDR1 and CDR2 (germline): MNHEY, SVGAGI. The CDR3 loop reads CASSYRGGVRNSPLHF. The DNA for the CDR3 is TGTGCCAGCAGTTACCGGGGCGGGGTGCGGAATTCACCCCTCCACTTT.

This rearrangement joins TRBV2 to TRBJ1-2; D is ambiguous. Germline CDR1 and CDR2: SNHLY and FYNNEI. Trimming shortened V by 2 bases and J by 7 bases, and 11 bases separated the two germline ends. The CDR3 is 13 amino acids. CDR3 DNA sequence: TGTGCCAGCAGTGAACGGGTTTGGTTTGGCTACACCTTC. As protein: CASSERVWFGYTF. Looking up the rest from reference TRBV2 and TRBJ1-2 gives the full variable domain: EPEVTQTPSHQVTQMGQEVILRCVPISNHLYFYWYRQILGQKVEFLVSFYNNEISEKSEIFDDQFSVERPDGSNFTLKIRSTKLEDSAMYFCASSERVWFGYTFGSGTRLTVV.

The chain links TRBV30 to TRBJ2-7; a possible D gene is TRBD2 (6 bases). The germline CDR1 and CDR2 sequences are GTSNPN and SVGIG (reference sequence). This CDR3 has 18 residues. V lost 0 bases, J lost 6 bases, and 27 bases lay in between. CDR3 coding DNA: TGTGCCTGGAGTGTACTCTTGCGTGGAGGGGCCGGTAGCCCCGAGCAGTACTTC. It encodes CAWSVLLRGGAGSPEQYF.

The rearrangement uses TRBV12-3 or TRBV12-4 and TRBJ2-1, with no clear D. Trimming left V 1 base short and J 7 bases short, with 8 bases between. The CDR3 totals 13 residues. The CDR3, as DNA: TGTGCCAGCAGTTTAGTTATTAGAAATGAGCAGTTCTTC. It translates to CASSLVIRNEQFF.

This clone was recorded a few times. CDR3 region: CASSLGQGTYNSPLHF. The CDR3, as DNA: TGTGCCAGCAGCTTAGGCCAGGGGACCTATAATTCACCCCTCCACTTT. The rearrangement uses TRBV11-2 and TRBJ1-6; TRBD1 might be the D (6 bases). Germline assignment: CDR1 SGHAT and CDR2 FQNNGV. The CDR3 consists of 16 residues. Trimming took 1 base from V and 2 from J, leaving 9 bases between them.

This clone came up once. The rearrangement joins TRBV2 to TRBJ1-2, with 7 nucleotides matching TRBD1. V lost 3 bases to trimming and J lost 8 bases; unmatched junction nucleotides: 12. Germline values: CDR1 SNHLY, CDR2 FYNNEI. This CDR3 spans 15 amino acids. The CDR3 sequence: CASSEDRGRQGGYTF. Here the CDR3 DNA reads TGTGCCAGCAGTGAGGACCGGGGGAGACAGGGAGGCTACACCTTC.

The chain couples TRBV4-1 to TRBJ1-2; tentative D call: TRBD1 (6 bases). CDR1 and CDR2 (germline): MGHRA, YSYEKL. Trimming removed 1 base from V and 0 bases from J, with 9 bases in between. The CDR3 runs to 15 residues. The CDR3 region has the DNA TGCGCCAGCAGCCAAGTCAGGGGAGCTAACTATGGCTACACCTTC. Protein product: CASSQVRGANYGYTF.

The chain combines TRBV28 with TRBJ2-7, with TRBD2 matching over 7 bases. Looked up from germline, CDR1 is MDHEN and CDR2 is SYDVKM. The CDR3 consists of 14 residues. V trimming: 8 bases; J trimming: 3 bases; junction bases outside the gene matches: 10. CDR3 sequence reads: CASGKSGAIYEQYF. Here the CDR3 DNA reads TGTGCCAGCGGAAAGAGCGGGGCGATCTACGAGCAGTACTTC.